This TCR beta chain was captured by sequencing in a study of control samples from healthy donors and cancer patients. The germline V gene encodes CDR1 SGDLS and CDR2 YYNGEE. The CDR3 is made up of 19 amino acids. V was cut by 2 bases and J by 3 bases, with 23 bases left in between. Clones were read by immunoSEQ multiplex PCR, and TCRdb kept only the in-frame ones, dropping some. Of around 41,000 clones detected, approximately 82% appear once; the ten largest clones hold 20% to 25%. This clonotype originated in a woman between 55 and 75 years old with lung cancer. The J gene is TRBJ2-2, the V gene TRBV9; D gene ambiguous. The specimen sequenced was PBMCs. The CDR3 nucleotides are TGTGCCAGCAGCGTGTCTAGTGGATATACCTTGGGCGACACCGGGGAGCTGTTTTTT. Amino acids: CASSVSSGYTLGDTGELFF.